A single T cell receptor beta chain is shown here with its context. What it recognizes is unknown. Vbeta (60) and Jbeta (13) primers were used in the PCR. Measured with immunoSEQ multiplex PCR; TCRdb has only the in-frame clones, and not every one. This repertoire shows about 76,000 clones, 65% to 75% found once; its top ten account for about 15%. The data were taken from a study of cytomegalovirus exposure and HLA in healthy donors. About the study: Drawn from HLA-typed donors, 80 million to 100 million unique TCRs were held in an early data release.

The germline CDR1 and CDR2 sequences are SGHRS and YFSETQ. The CDR3 runs 14 residues. Between the trimmed V and J ends, which lost 5 bases and 6 bases, there was a span of 17 bases. Overall study findings and caveats: Exclusion as indistinguishable affected some V segments, including TRBV6-2 and TRBV6-3. In a later analysis, at a false discovery rate of 0.05, about 17,000 TCR beta sequences matched HLA alleles.

Sequencing was done on a sample of PBMCs. The origin of this receptor is a middle-aged woman in good health and CMV-seropositive. The J gene is TRBJ1-1, the V gene TRBV5-1; D gene ambiguous. The CDR3 DNA is TGCGCCAGCAGTCGGGAAACAGCGCTTGCTGAAGCTTTCTTT. Its protein product is CASSRETALAEAFF.